This T cell receptor (beta chain) was observed in a study of glioma-infiltrating T cells after dendritic cell vaccination. Primers: 60 V beta forward and 13 J beta reverse. Repertoires were generated with immunoSEQ multiplex PCR, while TCRdb's copy carries only in-frame clones and drops some. This table holds more than 85,000 clones, 85% to 90% found once. This receptor was identified in a human donor with glioblastoma. This specimen consisted of blood, obtained before dendritic cell vaccination.

As DNA, the CDR3 is TGTGCCAGCAGTGAAGATAGGACAACCTACGAGCAGTACTTC. Amino acid sequence: CASSEDRTTYEQYF. The chain links TRBV2 to TRBJ2-7; D is perhaps TRBD1 (5 bases). V dropped 1 base and J dropped 2 bases, with 9 bases sitting between them. Germline-derived CDR1 and CDR2 are SNHLY and FYNNEI. This CDR3 contains 14 residues.